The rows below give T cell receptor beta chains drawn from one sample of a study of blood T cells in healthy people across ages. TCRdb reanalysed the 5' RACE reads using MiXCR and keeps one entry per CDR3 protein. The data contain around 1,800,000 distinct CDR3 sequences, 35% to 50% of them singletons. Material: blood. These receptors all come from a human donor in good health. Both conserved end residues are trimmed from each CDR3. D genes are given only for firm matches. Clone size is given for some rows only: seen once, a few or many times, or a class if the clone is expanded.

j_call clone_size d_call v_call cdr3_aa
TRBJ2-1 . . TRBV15 ATSRQGDEQF
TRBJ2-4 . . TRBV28 ASSLNRDFEQY
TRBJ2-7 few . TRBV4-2 ASSLPEDSHEQY
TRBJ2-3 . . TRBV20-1 SAIWGHSTRTDTQY
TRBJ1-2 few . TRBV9 ASSVTNGGYT
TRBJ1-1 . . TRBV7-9 ASSSGQQEAF
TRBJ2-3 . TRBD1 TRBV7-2 ASSFTLGQGSSDTQY
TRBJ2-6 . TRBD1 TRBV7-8 ASSTRDRVFGANVLT
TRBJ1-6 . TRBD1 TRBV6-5 ASSYSTGQGGSPLH
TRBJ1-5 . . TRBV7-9 ASSLSANSNQPQH
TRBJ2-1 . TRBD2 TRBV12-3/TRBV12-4 ASSQLAIEQF
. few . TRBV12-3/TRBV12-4 ASKGIHEQY
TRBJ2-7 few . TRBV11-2 ASMIVGGYEQY
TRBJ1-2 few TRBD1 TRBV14 ASRSDRDYGYT